These 20 T cell receptor beta chains were sequenced from one sample in a study of T cell repertoires in cytomegalovirus infection. Using its own MiXCR run on the reads, TCRdb lists one record per CDR3 protein. The sample includes about 300,000 distinct CDR3 sequences, around 9.6% of them seen just once. The sequenced sample consisted of PBMCs. Receptors originate from a human donor in good health (CMV status not recorded). Some clones in this sample may be carry-over from other donors' samples.

About this clonotype: A much larger clone lies a single base off, so this may be a read error. V usage is TRBV13 and J usage is TRBJ1-2; the match to TRBD1 covers 9 bases. The germline V gene encodes CDR1 PRHDT and CDR2 FYEKMQ (reference sequence). The CDR3 is 15 amino acids. For the CDR3, the DNA is TGTGCCAGCAGCTTAGGCCTGGACAGGGGCTACGGCTACGCCTTC. It translates to CASSLGLDRGYGYAF.

The rearrangement joins TRBV20-1 to TRBJ1-2, with TRBD1 as a possible D gene (5 bases). Germline V gene sequence: CDR1 DFQATT, CDR2 SNEGSKA (reference sequence). The CDR3 is 13 amino acids. Trimming shortened V by 0 bases and J by 3 bases, and 8 bases separated the two germline ends. CDR3 sequence reads: CSARDDRDYGYTF. CDR3 bases: TGCAGTGCTAGAGATGACAGAGACTATGGCTACACCTTC.

At least ten counts were recorded for this clonotype. The chain links TRBV20-1 to TRBJ1-5; possible D gene TRBD1, 5 bases. This CDR3 is 15 amino acids long. The germline gives CDR1 DFQATT, CDR2 SNEGSKA (reference sequence). Trimming pared 5 bases from V and 0 bases from J, leaving 14 bases between. The CDR3: CSADPDKYSNQPQHF. Written as DNA, the CDR3 is TGCAGTGCTGACCCGGACAAGTATAGCAATCAGCCCCAGCATTTT.

V and J are TRBV2 and TRBJ2-1; the D gene is possibly TRBD2 (5 bases). Looked up from germline, CDR1 is SNHLY and CDR2 is FYNNEI. The ends were cut back, 7 bases at V and 4 bases at J, with 17 bases in the middle. The CDR3 sequence is 15 residues long. In DNA, the CDR3 is TGTGCCAGCACCTGGAGGCGGACCTTATACAATGAGCAGTTCTTC. As protein: CASTWRRTLYNEQFF.

The J gene is TRBJ2-1, the V gene TRBV7-9; D is unclear. From germline, CDR1 is SEHNR and CDR2 FQNEAQ (reference sequence). With 7 bases removed from V and 2 bases from J, the gap between germline ends came to 15 bases. This CDR3 has 15 residues. The chain's CDR3 is CASTPSVGAYNEQFF. Written as DNA, the CDR3 is TGTGCCAGCACCCCCTCGGTAGGAGCCTACAATGAGCAGTTCTTC. The whole variable domain, remainder taken from reference TRBV7-9 and TRBJ2-1, is DTGVSQNPRHKITKRGQNVTFRCDPISEHNRLYWYRQTLGQGPEFLTYFQNEAQLEKSRLLSDRFSAERPKGSFSTLEIQRTEQGDSAMYLCASTPSVGAYNEQFFGPGTRLTVL.

This clonotype was detected only a few times. This chain uses TRBV14 with TRBJ2-5; no clear D. Trimming removed 1 base at V and 2 bases at J, with 14 bases between. Germline V CDR1 and CDR2: SGHDN, FVKESK. The CDR3 length is 16 residues. CDR3 DNA sequence: TGTGCCAGCAGCCAAGGAAAATTCGGCATTCAAGAGACCCAGTACTTC. Protein: CASSQGKFGIQETQYF.

The chain has TRBV20-1 and TRBJ2-1; 10 bases agree with TRBD2. The ends lost 6 bases at V and 0 bases at J; junction bases unmatched: 5. Germline values: CDR1 DFQATT, CDR2 SNEGSKA (reference sequence). The CDR3 covers 15 residues. The DNA of the CDR3 is TGCAGTGCCAGCGGGGGGGCAACCTCCTACAATGAGCAGTTCTTC. It translates to CSASGGATSYNEQFF.

At least ten counts were recorded for this clonotype. The chain recombines TRBV28 with TRBJ2-5; TRBD2 matches at 11 bases. Germline lookup yields CDR1 MDHEN and CDR2 SYDVKM. Germline trimming cut 5 bases from V and 3 bases from J; bases unmatched to any gene: 2. The CDR3 runs 14 residues. The CDR3 protein is CASSVAGGEETQYF. The CDR3 DNA reads as TGTGCCAGCAGTGTAGCGGGGGGGGAAGAGACCCAGTACTTC.

At least ten counts were recorded for this clonotype. The chain combines TRBV28 with TRBJ1-5; perhaps TRBD1 as D (6 bases). The CDR3 runs to 18 residues. V was pared by 6 bases and J by 0 bases, with 21 bases between. Looked up from germline, CDR1 is MDHEN and CDR2 is SYDVKM. CDR3 residues: CASSYTRTEAYSNQPQHF. CDR3 sequence (DNA): TGTGCCAGCAGCTATACTAGGACAGAAGCCTATAGCAATCAGCCCCAGCATTTT.

The gene calls are TRBV18 and TRBJ2-1, with 9 bases fitting TRBD1. Germline loops: CDR1 KGHSH, CDR2 LQKENI. Trimming removed 10 bases from V and 9 bases from J; junction bases left unmatched: 13. The CDR3 runs to 14 residues. This chain's CDR3 is CATTQGQGYGEQFF. The CDR3 DNA sequence: TGTGCCACCACGCAGGGACAGGGTTATGGTGAGCAGTTCTTC.

There are many counts of this clonotype. The V call is TRBV6-1, the J call TRBJ2-5; TRBD2 matches 7 bases. This CDR3 has 12 residues. The trim removed 10 bases at V and 5 bases at J, leaving 7 bases unmatched. The germline V gene has CDR1 MNHNS and CDR2 SASEGT. CDR3 nucleotide sequence: TGTGCCAACGGGGAGGGGCAGGAGACCCAGTACTTC. Translating it yields CANGEGQETQYF.

This clonotype appeared many times. The chain carries TRBV25-1 and TRBJ2-1; D not resolved. The CDR3 runs to 14 residues. Germline V CDR1 and CDR2: MGHDK, SYGVNS. V gave up 3 bases and J gave up 8 bases, with 14 bases separating them. The CDR3 DNA follows: TGTGCCAGCAGTGACCATGGGTGGGAATATGAGCAGTTCTTC. Translating it yields CASSDHGWEYEQFF.

This clonotype was counted only a few times. CDR3 region: CASSFGTGEQFF. The CDR3 bases are TGTGCCAGCAGTTTCGGGACAGGGGAGCAGTTCTTC. The chain joins TRBV28 to TRBJ2-1; the match to TRBD1 covers 9 bases. V dropped 3 bases and J dropped 10; count of bases not matched to a gene: 1. CDR3 size: 12 residues. The germline gives CDR1 MDHEN, CDR2 SYDVKM.

At least ten counts were recorded for this clonotype. This chain uses TRBV7-3 with TRBJ2-3, with 7 positions matching TRBD2. The ends lost 4 bases at V and 2 bases at J; junction bases unmatched: 6. This CDR3 has 15 residues. Germline-derived CDR1 and CDR2 are SGHTA and FQGTGA. CDR3 DNA: TGTGCCAGCAGCTCAACTAGCGTATCCACAGATACGCAGTATTTT. It encodes CASSSTSVSTDTQYF.

This clonotype was observed a handful of times. The chain combines TRBV7-2 with TRBJ2-7; the match to TRBD1 covers 8 bases. The trim removed 4 bases at V and 1 base at J, leaving 6 bases unmatched. CDR1 is SGHTA, CDR2 FQGNSA, per germline. The CDR3 runs to 15 residues. The CDR3 region is CASSWTGTGSYEQYF. The CDR3 nucleotides read TGTGCCAGCAGCTGGACAGGGACCGGGTCCTACGAGCAGTACTTC.

The sample holds a few counts of this clonotype. J is TRBJ1-1 and V is TRBV10-3; no definite D call. Trimming pared 1 base from V and 6 bases from J, leaving 15 bases between. Germline V gene sequence: CDR1 ENHRY, CDR2 SYGVKD. The CDR3 is made up of 15 amino acids. The CDR3 nucleotides are TGTGCCATCAGTGAGTGGAATACTGGGAAGGCTGAAGCTTTCTTT. Translation: CAISEWNTGKAEAFF.

This clonotype was observed once. CDR3 in amino acids: CASSVDVGDHNEQFF. The CDR3, as DNA: TGTGCCAGCAGCGTAGATGTGGGGGATCACAATGAGCAGTTCTTC. The chain uses TRBV9 and TRBJ2-1, with D tentatively TRBD1 or TRBD2 (5 bases each). Germline CDR1 SGDLS, CDR2 YYNGEE. Trimming shortened V by 0 bases and J by 5 bases, and 12 bases separated the two germline ends. This CDR3 region has 15 residues.

This clonotype was observed many times. The chain combines TRBV4-1 with TRBJ2-1; tentatively, D is TRBD1 (5 bases). The CDR3 sequence is 13 residues long. The ends were cut back, 3 bases at V and 8 bases at J, with 11 bases in the middle. Germline loops: CDR1 MGHRA, CDR2 YSYEKL. CDR3 residues: CASSHWGSDEQFF. The DNA for the CDR3 is TGCGCCAGCAGCCATTGGGGCAGCGATGAGCAGTTCTTC.

The J gene is TRBJ2-2, the V gene TRBV28; 8 bases align to TRBD1. The V segment lost 6 bases and the J segment 4 bases; nucleotides outside the gene matches: 10. The CDR3 sequence is 16 residues long. CDR1 and CDR2 from the germline V gene are MDHEN and SYDVKM. For the CDR3, the DNA is TGTGCCAGCAGCCATATCCGGACAGGGACCACCGGGGAGCTGTTTTTT. Translation: CASSHIRTGTTGELFF. The full variable domain, completed using reference TRBV28 and TRBJ2-2, is DVKVTQSSRYLVKRTGEKVFLECVQDMDHENMFWYRQDPGLGLRLIYFSYDVKMKEKGDIPEGYSVSREKKERFSLILESASTNQTSMYLCASSHIRTGTTGELFFGEGSRLTVL.

This clonotype has at least ten counts. The chain has TRBV29-1 and TRBJ2-5; D ambiguous. CDR3 length: 11 residues. V lost 5 bases and J 3 bases, leaving 7 bases between the germline ends. Looked up from germline, CDR1 is SQVTM and CDR2 is ANQGSEA. CDR3 DNA: TGCAGCGTTAGACAAGAAGAGACCCAGTACTTC. Its protein product is CSVRQEETQYF.